Each of the 2 T cell receptor beta chains below was sequenced from the same sample in a study of cytomegalovirus exposure and HLA in healthy donors. Sequencing used immunoSEQ multiplex PCR; TCRdb keeps in-frame clones, though not all of them. This table holds tens of thousands of clones, roughly 90% found once. Sequenced input: PBMCs. The receptor source for this set is a woman aged 18-30 years in good health and CMV-seronegative.

V gene TRBV5-1 combines with J gene TRBJ2-7; 11 nucleotides align to TRBD1. The CDR3 is 14 residues long. The V segment lost 3 bases and the J segment 4 bases; nucleotides outside the gene matches: 3. The germline V gene encodes CDR1 SGHRS and CDR2 YFSETQ. The CDR3 DNA reads TGCGCCAGCAGCTACGGGACAGGGGGGTACGAGCAGTACTTC. This encodes CASSYGTGGYEQYF.

This clone was observed a few times. An end of the junction does not agree with germline; a read error may underlie this. V and J are TRBV2 and TRBJ2-7; no clear D gene. The CDR3 is 10 residues long. CDR1 and CDR2 (germline): SNHLY, FYNNEI. CDR3 sequence: CASSAYGQYF. The DNA of the CDR3 is TGTGCCAGCAGTGCCTACGGGCAGTACTTC.